This is a list of T cell receptor beta chains from one sample in a study of beta chain features in type 1 diabetes. Here immunoSEQ multiplex PCR was the method, and the copy in TCRdb shows in-frame clones only, minus some. The table lists hundreds of thousands of clones, around 10% of them singletons. Sequencing was done on a sample of naive CD4+ T cells from blood. All receptors derive from a woman younger than 35 in good health. The CDR3 runs from the conserved cysteine through the conserved F or W. The D gene is left open where the match is weak. Only some rows state a clone size, as once, few, many or a class for expanded clones.

>TRBJ2-5|TRBD2|TRBV7-2|-
CASSTFPGGETQYF
TGTGCCAGCAGCACGTTCCCGGGGGGAGAGACCCAGTACTTC
>TRBJ2-3|TRBD2|TRBV9|few
CASSIAGGPTDTQYF
TGTGCCAGCAGTATAGCGGGAGGCCCCACAGATACGCAGTATTTT
>TRBJ2-5|-|TRBV7-2|few
CASSPRGPQETQYF
TGTGCCAGCAGCCCAAGGGGACCCCAAGAGACCCAGTACTTC
>TRBJ2-1|-|TRBV29-1|few
CSGTNRAEQFF
TGCAGCGGTACGAACAGGGCTGAGCAGTTCTTC
>TRBJ1-2|TRBD1|TRBV7-9|few
CASSFDRAGGYTF
TGTGCCAGCAGCTTCGACAGGGCGGGTGGCTACACCTTC
>TRBJ1-6|TRBD1|TRBV7-9|-
CASSFRDRNSPLHF
TGTGCCAGCAGCTTCCGGGACAGGAATTCACCCCTCCACTTT
>TRBJ1-2|-|TRBV27|few
CASQPLTGGYTF
TGTGCCAGCCAGCCCCTTACGGGAGGCTACACCTTC
>TRBJ2-3|TRBD2|TRBV5-1|-
CASSPRPLTGGDTQYF
TGCGCCAGCAGCCCCAGGCCTCTCACGGGGGGAGATACGCAGTATTTT
>TRBJ2-3|-|TRBV27|-
CASSSRNRVSTDTQYF
TGTGCCAGCAGTTCCCGAAACAGGGTTAGCACAGATACGCAGTATTTT
>TRBJ1-2|TRBD1|TRBV18|few
CASSPPGQGDGYTF
TGTGCCAGCTCACCACCAGGACAGGGGGATGGCTACACCTTC
>TRBJ2-5|-|TRBV13|-
CASSLIWQGKTQYF
TGTGCCAGCAGCTTAATTTGGCAGGGAAAGACCCAGTACTTC
>TRBJ2-7|TRBD2|TRBV7-2|-
CASSLTSGIASGEQYF
TGTGCCAGCAGCTTAACTAGCGGGATCGCATCTGGCGAGCAGTACTTC
>TRBJ2-5|TRBD2|TRBV7-2|few
CASSSKRTSGWGETQYF
TGTGCCAGCAGCTCGAAGAGGACTAGCGGTTGGGGGGAGACCCAGTACTTC
>TRBJ2-1|-|TRBV6-6|-
CASSLGNEQFF
TGTGCCAGCAGCCTGGGTAATGAGCAGTTCTTC
>TRBJ2-3|TRBD1|TRBV6-6|-
CASSYWDRHTDTQYF
TGTGCCAGCAGTTATTGGGACAGGCACACAGATACGCAGTATTTT
>TRBJ2-3|-|TRBV19|few
CASSIGDLSTDTQYF
TGTGCCAGTAGTATTGGGGACTTAAGCACAGATACGCAGTATTTT
>TRBJ2-5|-|TRBV27|few
CASSRAGAGETQYF
TGTGCCTCCTCGCGGGCGGGGGCTGGGGAGACCCAGTACTTC
>TRBJ2-5|TRBD2|TRBV2|few
CASSEGLAGETQYF
TGTGCCAGCAGCGAGGGCCTAGCGGGAGAGACCCAGTACTTC
>TRBJ1-4|-|TRBV6-5|few
CASSYSGSNEKLFF
TGTGCCAGCAGTTACTCGGGAAGTAATGAAAAACTGTTTTTT
>TRBJ2-3|-|TRBV7-6|few
CASSLGDRYTDTQYF
TGTGCCAGCAGCTTAGGTGACAGGTACACAGATACGCAGTATTTT
>TRBJ2-1|TRBD2|TRBV18|few
CASSPVLAGYNEQFF
TGTGCCAGCTCACCGGTTTTAGCGGGATACAATGAGCAGTTCTTC
>TRBJ1-2|-|TRBV28|-
CAGGAGNYGYTF
TGTGCCGGCGGGGCAGGGAACTATGGCTACACCTTC
>TRBJ1-6|-|TRBV7-9|-
CASSSGAKALHF
TGTGCCAGCAGCTCCGGGGCAAAGGCCCTCCACTTT
>TRBJ2-4|-|TRBV9|few
CASSGLAVAAAIQYF
TGTGCCAGCAGCGGACTCGCCGTAGCGGCAGCTATTCAGTACTTC
>TRBJ2-3|-|TRBV11-3|-
CASSLGRLGTDTQYF
TGTGCCAGCAGCTTAGGAAGACTGGGCACAGATACGCAGTATTTT
>TRBJ1-2|TRBD1|TRBV4-3|few
CASSHDRGRSGYTF
TGCGCCAGCAGCCACGACAGGGGGCGAAGTGGCTACACCTTC
>TRBJ2-4|-|TRBV28|-
CASNQGQLNIQYF
TGTGCCAGCAATCAGGGGCAGCTAAACATTCAGTACTTC
>TRBJ2-3|-|TRBV2|-
CASSGGATDTQYF
TGTGCCAGCAGTGGGGGGGCCACAGATACGCAGTATTTT
>TRBJ2-7|-|TRBV10-2|-
CASSDRTTEQYF
TGCGCCAGCAGTGATCGGACAACCGAGCAGTACTTC
>TRBJ1-2|-|TRBV13|-
CASGERNYGYTF
TGTGCCAGCGGGGAGAGGAACTATGGCTACACCTTC
>TRBJ2-1|-|TRBV11-3|-
CASSLSTQGHEQFF
TGTGCCAGCAGCTTATCGACACAGGGTCATGAGCAGTTCTTC
>TRBJ2-4|-|TRBV19|-
CASSIGPLKREKNIQYF
TGTGCCAGTAGTATAGGCCCTCTAAAGCGAGAGAAAAACATTCAGTACTTC
>TRBJ2-5|-|TRBV5-6|few
CASSLYGGETQYF
TGTGCCAGCAGCTTGTACGGGGGTGAGACCCAGTACTTC
>TRBJ2-3|TRBD1|TRBV7-3|-
CASSYTGGGTDTQYF
TGTGCCAGCAGCTACACAGGGGGCGGCACAGATACGCAGTATTTT
>TRBJ1-1|TRBD1|TRBV10-3|few
CAISETGQGGTEAFF
TGTGCCATCAGTGAAACGGGACAGGGAGGGACTGAAGCTTTCTTT
>TRBJ2-7|-|TRBV18|-
CASSIRAPPQGEQYF
TGTGCCAGCTCAATTAGAGCCCCCCCTCAGGGGGAGCAGTACTTC
>TRBJ2-5|-|TRBV12-5|-
CASAIKTAGRETQYF
TGTGCTAGTGCCATAAAGACAGCTGGGCGGGAGACCCAGTACTTC
>TRBJ1-1|-|TRBV29-1|-
CSVAEGGWAFF
TGCAGCGTTGCAGAGGGGGGGTGGGCTTTCTTT
>TRBJ1-2|TRBD1|TRBV9|once
CASSKNRGGGYTF
TGTGCCAGCAGCAAAAACAGGGGAGGAGGCTACACCTTC
>TRBJ2-5|TRBD1|TRBV4-1|few
CASSQEVRGRETQYF
TGCGCCAGCAGCCAAGAGGTCAGGGGGCGGGAGACCCAGTACTTC
>TRBJ2-5|-|TRBV9|few
CASSPFPTVQETQYF
TGTGCCAGCAGCCCTTTCCCGACAGTCCAAGAGACCCAGTACTTC
>TRBJ1-1|TRBD1|TRBV4-3|-
CASSQGYRGNTEAFF
TGCGCCAGCAGCCAAGGTTACAGGGGGAATACTGAAGCTTTCTTT
>TRBJ1-2|-|TRBV15|few
CATSSGDLFGYTF
TGTGCCACCAGCAGTGGAGATCTGTTTGGCTACACCTTC
>TRBJ2-2|-|TRBV14|-
CASSQHGTRFTGELFF
TGTGCCAGCAGCCAACATGGCACAAGATTCACCGGGGAGCTGTTTTTT
>TRBJ2-3|TRBD2|TRBV7-2|-
CASSILAGIISTDTQYF
TGTGCCAGCAGCATACTAGCGGGCATCATTAGCACAGATACGCAGTATTTT
>TRBJ2-2|TRBD1|TRBV19|few
CASRSWDRGDTGELFF
TGTGCCAGTAGGTCCTGGGACAGGGGTGACACCGGGGAGCTGTTTTTT
>TRBJ1-1|TRBD1|TRBV18|few
CASSPDREAFF
TGTGCCAGCTCTCCGGACAGGGAAGCTTTCTTT
>TRBJ2-1|-|TRBV20-1|once
CSASPYREQFF
TGCAGTGCTAGTCCGTATCGCGAGCAGTTCTTC
>TRBJ2-2|-|TRBV14|-
CASSHRVGTGELFF
TGTGCCAGCAGCCACAGGGTCGGCACCGGGGAGCTGTTTTTT
>TRBJ2-7|TRBD1|TRBV5-4|few
CASSSGQVYEQYF
TGTGCCAGCAGCTCGGGACAGGTCTACGAGCAGTACTTC
>TRBJ1-5|-|TRBV29-1|-
CCAQGSRNQPQHF
TGCTGCGCTCAGGGCTCTCGCAATCAGCCCCAGCATTTT
>TRBJ2-6|-|TRBV7-3|-
CASSRPGANVLTF
TGTGCCAGCAGCCGCCCCGGGGCCAACGTCCTGACTTTC
>TRBJ2-5|-|TRBV4-2|few
CASSQDQRRGETQYF
TGTGCCAGCAGCCAAGATCAGCGGAGGGGAGAGACCCAGTACTTC
>TRBJ1-6|-|TRBV6-6|-
CASSYDISGALHF
TGTGCCAGCAGTTACGATATTTCCGGGGCCCTCCACTTT
>TRBJ2-7|TRBD1|TRBV29-1|-
CSASGQGYEQYF
TGCAGCGCTTCCGGACAGGGCTACGAGCAGTACTTC
>TRBJ1-2|-|TRBV19|few
CASSRVDYGYTF
TGTGCCAGCAGCAGGGTGGACTATGGCTACACCTTC
>TRBJ2-7|-|TRBV5-4|-
CASGLYGSLVF
TGTGCCAGCGGATTATACGGGTCCCTCGTTTTC
>TRBJ2-3|-|TRBV12-5|-
CARGFTGTDTQYF
TGTGCTAGGGGATTCACGGGAACAGATACGCAGTATTTT
>TRBJ2-1|TRBD1|TRBV15|-
CATKGTGSGYEQFF
TGTGCCACCAAGGGGACAGGGAGTGGGTATGAGCAGTTCTTC
>TRBJ2-3|-|TRBV18|few
CASSPGRSTDTQYF
TGTGCCAGCTCACCGGGCAGGAGCACAGATACGCAGTATTTT